These T cell receptor beta chains were read from a single sample in a study of T-cell memory formation after mild COVID-19. Each CDR3 protein gets one entry after TCRdb re-called the 5' RACE reads with MiXCR. The data hold around 320,000 distinct CDR3 sequences, with 13% to 15% observed a single time. Sample: PBMCs or a T cell subset sorted from them (not recorded which). The receptors shown here come from a man aged 18 to 29 who had mild COVID-19 (a few samples of this study predate the infection). Cell type and time point are not known. Each CDR3 is given with its conserved first and last residue. D genes are given only for firm matches. Expanded clones are given a class, and other clones once, few, many or no size at all.

J,D,size,V,DNA,CDR3
TRBJ1-4,NA,NA,TRBV12-3/TRBV12-4,TGTGCCAGCAGTTTTAAATTGGCGGTTGAAAAACTGTTTTTT,CASSFKLAVEKLFF
TRBJ2-5,TRBD1,NA,TRBV14,TGTGCCAGCAGCCCTTATAGAACAGGGGCAGCGGAGACCCAGTACTTC,CASSPYRTGAAETQYF
TRBJ2-5,NA,NA,TRBV7-2,TGTGCCAGCAGCCCGGGACACCGCAGTGAGGGCCAGTACTTC,CASSPGHRSEGQYF
TRBJ2-5,TRBD2,few,TRBV6-5,TGTGCCAGCAGCGAGCGGGGGGGCCGGGGGGCCCAGTACTTC,CASSERGGRGAQYF
TRBJ1-2,TRBD1,few,TRBV29-1,TGCAGCGTTGAAGCCGGACAGGGTGCGGGAGGCTACACCTTC,CSVEAGQGAGGYTF
TRBJ2-3,NA,many,TRBV7-8,TGTGCCAGCAGCTTAGGTCCGCGGGCCTACACAGATACGCAGTATTTT,CASSLGPRAYTDTQYF
TRBJ2-1,NA,NA,TRBV6-2/TRBV6-3,TGTGCCAGCACCTCAGGAGGGGGCGATGAGCAGTTCTTC,CASTSGGGDEQFF
TRBJ2-2,NA,many,TRBV6-5,TGTGCCAGCGTGGAGGGGAACACCGGGGAGCTGTTTTTT,CASVEGNTGELFF
TRBJ1-5,NA,NA,TRBV24-1,TGTGCCACCAGTGATCCCGATCAGCCCCAGCATTTT,CATSDPDQPQHF
TRBJ2-1,NA,NA,TRBV20-1,TGCAGTGTCCGGCCCCCGGGGGCACTGTACAATGAGCAGTTCTTC,CSVRPPGALYNEQFF
TRBJ2-3,NA,few,TRBV7-3,TGTGCCAGCAGCCCCCAAGCGGGTAATGCAGATACGCAGTATTTT,CASSPQAGNADTQYF
TRBJ2-1,NA,few,TRBV5-1,TGCGCCAGCAGCTTGGTGGCTGACGAGCAGTTCTTC,CASSLVADEQFF
TRBJ2-6,NA,few,TRBV9,TGTGCCAGCGGGGGTAACTCTGGGGCCAACGTCCTGACTTTC,CASGGNSGANVLTF
TRBJ2-7,TRBD2,NA,TRBV7-8,TGTGCCAGCAGCTTACTCCGCGGGGGATCCTACGAGCAGTACTTC,CASSLLRGGSYEQYF
TRBJ2-2,NA,few,TRBV29-1,TGCAGCGTAGACTTTGACACCGGGGAGCTGTTTTTT,CSVDFDTGELFF
TRBJ2-5,NA,few,TRBV7-2,TGTGCCAGCAGCTCCGATCGAGCAAGGCAAGAGACCCAGTACTTC,CASSSDRARQETQYF
TRBJ2-4,NA,many,TRBV29-1,TGCAGCGTCAGGACAGAGCCTCTAGCCAAAAACATTCAGTACTTC,CSVRTEPLAKNIQYF
TRBJ2-5,NA,NA,TRBV4-3,TGCGCCAGCAGCCAAGATCCGGTCCGGGAGACCCAGTACTTC,CASSQDPVRETQYF
TRBJ2-7,NA,NA,TRBV6-1,TGTGCCAGCAGAGACCCCGGGGCGCCCTACGAGCAGTACTTC,CASRDPGAPYEQYF
TRBJ2-3,NA,NA,TRBV10-3,TGTGCCACCCGGGGAGCCAGCACAGATACGCAGTATTTT,CATRGASTDTQYF
TRBJ1-5,TRBD1,few,TRBV29-1,TGCAGCGCCTCAGGGGGCAGGGGCAATCAGCCCCAGCATTTT,CSASGGRGNQPQHF
TRBJ1-3,NA,few,TRBV7-2,TGTGCCAGCAGCTTAGTTGGGGGAAACACCATATATTTT,CASSLVGGNTIYF
TRBJ2-3,TRBD2,many,TRBV20-1,TGCAGTGCTAGAGTATCGATCTCCTCTCTCTCGACTAGCGGGTATCACACAGATACGCAGTATTTT,CSARVSISSLSTSGYHTDTQYF
TRBJ2-3,TRBD1,NA,TRBV6-1,TGTGCCACAGACAGGGGGGGAAGCACAGATACGCAGTATTTT,CATDRGGSTDTQYF
TRBJ2-6,NA,NA,TRBV6-5,TGTGCCAGCAGTTATACGGTGTCTGGGGCCAACGTCCTGACTTTC,CASSYTVSGANVLTF
TRBJ2-5,NA,NA,TRBV29-1,TGCAGCCACTTCGGGCCTAGCGCGACGACCCAGTACTTC,CSHFGPSATTQYF
TRBJ2-5,NA,many,TRBV7-9,TGTGCCAGCAGCCTCGGTTTGGAGACCCAGTACTTC,CASSLGLETQYF
TRBJ1-4,NA,few,TRBV25-1,TGTGCCAGCAGCAGGGAGACTAATGAAAAACTGTTTTTT,CASSRETNEKLFF
TRBJ2-6,NA,few,TRBV6-5,TGTGCCAGCAGCCTAGGGCCCCCAGCCTCTGGGGCCAACGTCCTGACTTTC,CASSLGPPASGANVLTF
TRBJ1-5,NA,NA,TRBV6-2/TRBV6-3,TGTGCCAGCAGCCCCGCTAATTTCGCACGGCAGCCCCAGCATTTT,CASSPANFARQPQHF
TRBJ2-5,NA,NA,TRBV6-4,TGTGCCAGCAGTGGTCGACGGGCCCTCCCGAGGGAGACCCAGTACTTC,CASSGRRALPRETQYF
TRBJ2-1,NA,NA,TRBV6-1,TGTGCCAGCAGTAAGGAAGATGAGCAGTTCTTC,CASSKEDEQFF
TRBJ2-1,NA,NA,TRBV7-9,TGTGCCAGCAGCATGAACAATGAGCAGTTCTTC,CASSMNNEQFF
TRBJ1-1,NA,NA,TRBV28,TGTGCCAGCAGTTTATATATTGCCGGAAACACTGAAGCTTTCTTT,CASSLYIAGNTEAFF
TRBJ2-3,NA,NA,TRBV7-9,TGTGCCAGCAGCTTAGAGGGCACGGAGCGCACAGATACGCAGTATTTT,CASSLEGTERTDTQYF
TRBJ1-2,TRBD1,NA,TRBV12-3/TRBV12-4,TGTGCCAGCAGCCCCGGGACAGGGCCCTATGGCTACACCTTC,CASSPGTGPYGYTF
TRBJ2-3,TRBD2,NA,TRBV12-3/TRBV12-4,TGTGCCAGCAGTTTCGGGGGGGGGTACACAGATACGCAGTATTTT,CASSFGGGYTDTQYF
TRBJ2-3,NA,few,TRBV6-5,TGTGCCAGCAGTTACGGAGCGAATGGGGCAGATACGCAGTATTTT,CASSYGANGADTQYF
TRBJ2-7,NA,few,TRBV6-1,TGTGCCAGCAGAGTACAGGGTATTACATACGAGCAGTACTTC,CASRVQGITYEQYF
TRBJ2-1,NA,few,TRBV5-1,TGCGCCAGCAGGGAGACAGGCGGCTCCTACAATGAGCAGTTCTTC,CASRETGGSYNEQFF
TRBJ2-1,NA,few,TRBV5-1,TGCGCCAGCAGCCCCCAGGCGGGGATGGGGTACAATGAGCAGTTCTTC,CASSPQAGMGYNEQFF
TRBJ2-5,TRBD2,NA,TRBV5-1,TGCGCCAGCAGCTTGGCCCGCCTAGCGGGTGCAGAGACCCAGTACTTC,CASSLARLAGAETQYF
TRBJ1-1,TRBD1,few,TRBV11-2,TGTGCCAGCAGCGTCCAGGGGGGGCGCACTGAAGCTTTCTTT,CASSVQGGRTEAFF
TRBJ2-1,NA,few,TRBV7-9,TGTGCCAGCCGAGATCTAAATGAGCAGTTCTTC,CASRDLNEQFF